This T cell receptor (beta chain) was sequenced for a study of T cells after yellow fever vaccination. At the level of the study: Those fractions that held only low numbers of cells were prepared using the SMART-Seq v4 Ultra Low Input RNA kit.

A few counts support this clonotype. Antigen specificity is unknown. The CDR3 is 15 residues long. Production of TCR cDNA was by 5'RACE template switching, which also added a universal primer site and UMIs. TCRdb independently ran MiXCR on the 5' RACE reads; one entry per CDR3 protein. The data contain 450,000 to 550,000 distinct CDR3 sequences, about a fifth of them singletons. Study-wide results and limits: Contaminating bulk clonotypes could be abundant in FACS-sorted repertoires. Peaking faster, on day 5 versus 15, the secondary response was nonetheless weaker.

Material: PBMCs, obtained approximately 22 days after the first yellow fever vaccination. This sequence was found in a man aged 18 to 29 who received the YFV17D yellow fever vaccine. This chain connects TRBV21-1 to TRBJ2-2; the table's D call TRBD2 went unverified against the DNA. TRBV21-1 is assigned pseudogene status. The CDR3 sequence is CASSKIGPNTGELFF. The CDR3 bases are TGTGCCAGCAGCAAGATAGGGCCTAACACCGGGGAGCTGTTTTTT.